This TCR beta chain stems from a study of vaccination effects on CD4 cells after COVID-19. Study as a whole: Sampling of a couple of convalescent patients took place 16 days and one week prior to vaccination.

Remarks on this clone: What it binds is not known.

Libraries were prepared by immunoSEQ multiplex PCR; TCRdb keeps only in-frame clonotypes and omits some of them. The sample has roughly 57,000 clones, about 77% seen once. Study results and caveats: Clones of infection and vaccine origin contracted markedly late after vaccination. The post-vaccine spike-reactive clones of convalescents showed a predominance of new vaccine-induced clones.

Before sequencing took place, the ViraFEST assay used viral peptide pools to expand antigen-specific CD4+ T cells. With roughly nine days of culture completed, CD4+ T cells were isolated. Confirmation by PCR established that the person had SARS-CoV-2 infection between March and December 2020. Half-medium replacement with IL-2 medium occurred on days 3 and 7. V lost 0 bases and J lost 5, with 11 bases in between. Germline values: CDR1 SGDLS, CDR2 YYNGEE. The CDR3 extends over 14 amino acids. The origin of this receptor is a human donor who had a prior SARS-CoV-2 infection. The source material was CD4+ T cells from PBMCs cultured with HIV peptides, sampled before COVID-19 vaccination. Described subset: HIV-1 Nef peptide pool negative control/reference culture. The J gene is TRBJ1-1, the V gene TRBV9; D uncertain. CDR3 sequence reads: CASSVVSAETEAFF. The CDR3 DNA reads as TGTGCCAGCAGCGTAGTATCAGCGGAGACTGAAGCTTTCTTT.